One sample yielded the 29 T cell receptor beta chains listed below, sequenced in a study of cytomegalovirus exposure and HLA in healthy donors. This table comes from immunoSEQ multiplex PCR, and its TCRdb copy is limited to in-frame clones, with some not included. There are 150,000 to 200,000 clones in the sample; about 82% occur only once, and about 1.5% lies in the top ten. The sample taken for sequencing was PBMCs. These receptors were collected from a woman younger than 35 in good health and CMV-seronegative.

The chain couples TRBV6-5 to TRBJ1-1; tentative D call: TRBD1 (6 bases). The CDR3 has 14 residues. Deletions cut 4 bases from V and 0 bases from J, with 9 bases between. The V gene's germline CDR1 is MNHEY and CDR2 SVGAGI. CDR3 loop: CASSFRQVNTEAFF. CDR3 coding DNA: TGTGCCAGCAGTTTTCGACAGGTGAACACTGAAGCTTTCTTT.

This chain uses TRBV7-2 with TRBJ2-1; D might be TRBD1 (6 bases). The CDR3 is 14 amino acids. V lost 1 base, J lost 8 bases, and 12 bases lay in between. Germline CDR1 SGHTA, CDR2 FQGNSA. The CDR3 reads CASSLDGGVDEQFF. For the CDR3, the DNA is TGTGCCAGCAGCTTAGATGGGGGCGTGGATGAGCAGTTCTTC.

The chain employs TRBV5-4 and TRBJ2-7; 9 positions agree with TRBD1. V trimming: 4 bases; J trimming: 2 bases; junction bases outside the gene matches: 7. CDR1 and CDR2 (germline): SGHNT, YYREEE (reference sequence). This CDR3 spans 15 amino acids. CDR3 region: CASSPGGQGPYEQYF. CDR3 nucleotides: TGTGCCAGCAGCCCGGGGGGACAGGGTCCCTACGAGCAGTACTTC.

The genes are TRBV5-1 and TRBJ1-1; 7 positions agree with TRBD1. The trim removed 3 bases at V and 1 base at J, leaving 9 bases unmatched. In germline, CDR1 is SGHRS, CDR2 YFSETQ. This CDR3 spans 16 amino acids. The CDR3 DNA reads TGCGCCAGCAGCTGGGGGGACAGCCTGAGGAACACTGAAGCTTTCTTT. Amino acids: CASSWGDSLRNTEAFF.

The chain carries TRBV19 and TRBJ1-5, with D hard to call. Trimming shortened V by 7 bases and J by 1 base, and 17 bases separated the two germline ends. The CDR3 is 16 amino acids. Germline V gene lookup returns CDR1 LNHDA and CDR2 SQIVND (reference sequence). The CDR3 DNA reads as TGTGCCAGTACCCAAGGTCGGGGAAGGAGCAATCAGCCCCAGCATTTT. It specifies CASTQGRGRSNQPQHF.

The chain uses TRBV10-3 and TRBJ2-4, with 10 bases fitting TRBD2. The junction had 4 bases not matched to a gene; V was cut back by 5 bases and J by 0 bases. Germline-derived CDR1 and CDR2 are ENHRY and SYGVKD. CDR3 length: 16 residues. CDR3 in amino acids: CAISSSGGPAKNIQYF. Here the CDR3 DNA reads TGTGCCATCAGTAGTAGCGGGGGGCCAGCCAAAAACATTCAGTACTTC.

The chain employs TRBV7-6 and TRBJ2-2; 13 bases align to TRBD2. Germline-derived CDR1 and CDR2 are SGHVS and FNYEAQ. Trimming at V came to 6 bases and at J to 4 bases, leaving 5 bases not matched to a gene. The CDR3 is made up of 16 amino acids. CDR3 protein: CASSRTSGSLTGELFF. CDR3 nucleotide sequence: TGTGCCAGCAGTAGGACTAGCGGGAGTCTCACCGGGGAGCTGTTTTTT.

CDR3 in amino acids: CASSMDLFRGLHRTGANVLTF. DNA for the CDR3: TGTGCCAGTAGTATGGACCTTTTCAGGGGGCTTCATAGGACTGGGGCCAACGTCCTGACTTTC. The rearrangement uses TRBV19 and TRBJ2-6; 8 bases align to TRBD1. The CDR3 sequence is 21 residues long. Germline loops: CDR1 LNHDA, CDR2 SQIVND (reference sequence). V shed 3 bases, J shed 2 bases, and the junction held 18 bases outside the gene matches.

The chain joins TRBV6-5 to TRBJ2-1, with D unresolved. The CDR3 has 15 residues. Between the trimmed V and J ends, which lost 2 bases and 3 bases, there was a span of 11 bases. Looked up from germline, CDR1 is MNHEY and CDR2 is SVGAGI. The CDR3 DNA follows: TGTGCCAGCAGTTACGACACTCTAAGCTACAATGAGCAGTTCTTC. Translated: CASSYDTLSYNEQFF.

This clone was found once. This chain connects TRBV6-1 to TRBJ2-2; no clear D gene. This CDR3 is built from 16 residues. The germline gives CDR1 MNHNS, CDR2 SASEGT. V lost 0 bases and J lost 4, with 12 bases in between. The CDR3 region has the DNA TGTGCCAGCAGTGAAGCGCGTTTCGGCGGCACCGGGGAGCTGTTTTTT. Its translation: CASSEARFGGTGELFF.

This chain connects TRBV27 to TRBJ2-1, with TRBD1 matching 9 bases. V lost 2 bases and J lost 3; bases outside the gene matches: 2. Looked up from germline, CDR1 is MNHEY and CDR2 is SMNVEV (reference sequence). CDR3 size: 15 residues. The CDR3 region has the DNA TGTGCCAGCAGTTTAATGGGACAGGGCTACAATGAGCAGTTCTTC. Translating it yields CASSLMGQGYNEQFF.

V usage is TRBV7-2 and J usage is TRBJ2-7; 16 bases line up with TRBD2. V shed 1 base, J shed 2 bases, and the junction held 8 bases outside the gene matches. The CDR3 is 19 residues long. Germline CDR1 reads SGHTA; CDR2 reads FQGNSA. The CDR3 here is CASSLEGLAGGPETYEQYF. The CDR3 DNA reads TGTGCCAGCAGCTTAGAGGGACTAGCGGGAGGGCCAGAGACCTACGAGCAGTACTTC.

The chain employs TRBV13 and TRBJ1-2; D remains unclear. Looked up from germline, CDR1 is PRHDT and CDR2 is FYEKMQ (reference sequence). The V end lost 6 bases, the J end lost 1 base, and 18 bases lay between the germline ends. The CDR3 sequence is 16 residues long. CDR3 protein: CASSSTPSLSNYGYTF. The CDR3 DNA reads TGTGCCAGCAGTTCAACCCCTAGCCTGAGTAACTATGGCTACACCTTC.

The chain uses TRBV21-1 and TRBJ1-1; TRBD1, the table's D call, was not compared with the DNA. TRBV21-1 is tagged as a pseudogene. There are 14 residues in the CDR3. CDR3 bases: TGTGCCAGCACCCGGACAAACCTCAGGAATGAAGCTTTCTTT. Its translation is CASTRTNLRNEAFF.

CDR3 bases: TGCGCCAGCAGCCAAGACAGGTCTTGGGCTTTCTTT. It yields the protein CASSQDRSWAFF. V and J are TRBV4-1 and TRBJ1-1; no firm D call. The CDR3 covers 12 residues. Germline-derived CDR1 and CDR2 are MGHRA and YSYEKL. The V end was cut by 0 bases, the J end by 11 bases, with 10 bases between.

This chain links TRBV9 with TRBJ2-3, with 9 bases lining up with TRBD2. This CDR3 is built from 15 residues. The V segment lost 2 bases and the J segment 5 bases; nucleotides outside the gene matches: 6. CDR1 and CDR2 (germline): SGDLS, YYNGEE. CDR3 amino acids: CASSVRAGGQDTQYF. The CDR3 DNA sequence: TGTGCCAGCAGCGTCAGGGCGGGGGGGCAAGATACGCAGTATTTT.

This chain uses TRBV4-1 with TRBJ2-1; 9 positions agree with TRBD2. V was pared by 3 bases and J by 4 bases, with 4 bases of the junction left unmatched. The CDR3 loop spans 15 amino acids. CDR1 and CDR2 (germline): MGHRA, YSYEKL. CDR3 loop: CASSQTSGQYNEQFF. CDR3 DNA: TGCGCCAGCAGCCAGACTAGCGGCCAATACAATGAGCAGTTCTTC.

DNA of the CDR3: TGTGCCACCAGCAGAACTTCACAGCAACAGGGGGGCTGGGGCTATGGCTACACCTTC. Encoded protein: CATSRTSQQQGGWGYGYTF. J is TRBJ1-2 and V is TRBV15, with 8 bases matching TRBD1. V shed 2 bases and J 4 bases; nucleotides not matched to a gene: 18. Per germline, CDR1 LNHNV and CDR2 YYDKDF (reference sequence). This CDR3 spans 19 amino acids.

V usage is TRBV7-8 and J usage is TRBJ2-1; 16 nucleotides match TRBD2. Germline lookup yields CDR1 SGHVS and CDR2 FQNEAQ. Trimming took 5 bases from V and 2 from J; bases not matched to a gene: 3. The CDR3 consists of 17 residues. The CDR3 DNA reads TGTGCCAGCAGCCCAGGGACTAGCGGGGGGGCCTACAATGAGCAGTTCTTC. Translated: CASSPGTSGGAYNEQFF.

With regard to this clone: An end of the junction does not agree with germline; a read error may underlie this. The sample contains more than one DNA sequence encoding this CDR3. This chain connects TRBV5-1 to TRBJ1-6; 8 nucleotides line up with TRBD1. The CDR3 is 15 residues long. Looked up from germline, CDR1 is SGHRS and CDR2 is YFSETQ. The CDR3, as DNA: TGCGCCAGTAGCTTGGCCGGGACAGGAGATTCACCCCTCCACTTT. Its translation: CASSLAGTGDSPLHF.

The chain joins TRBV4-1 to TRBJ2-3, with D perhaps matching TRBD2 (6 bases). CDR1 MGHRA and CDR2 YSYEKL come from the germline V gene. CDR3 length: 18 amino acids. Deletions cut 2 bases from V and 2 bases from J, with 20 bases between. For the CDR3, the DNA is TGCGCCAGCAGCCAATTCCCGCCCGGACTGGGACTCACAGATACGCAGTATTTT. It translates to CASSQFPPGLGLTDTQYF.

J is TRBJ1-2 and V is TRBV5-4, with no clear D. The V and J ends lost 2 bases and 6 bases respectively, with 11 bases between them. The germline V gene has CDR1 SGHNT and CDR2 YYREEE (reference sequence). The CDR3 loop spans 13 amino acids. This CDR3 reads CASSLAREDGYTF. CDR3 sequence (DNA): TGTGCCAGCAGCTTAGCCCGGGAAGATGGCTACACCTTC. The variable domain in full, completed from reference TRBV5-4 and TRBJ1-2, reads ETGVTQSPTHLIKTRGQQVTLRCSSQSGHNTVSWYQQALGQGPQFIFQYYREEENGRGNFPPRFSGLQFPNYSSELNVNALELDDSALYLCASSLAREDGYTFGSGTRLTVV.

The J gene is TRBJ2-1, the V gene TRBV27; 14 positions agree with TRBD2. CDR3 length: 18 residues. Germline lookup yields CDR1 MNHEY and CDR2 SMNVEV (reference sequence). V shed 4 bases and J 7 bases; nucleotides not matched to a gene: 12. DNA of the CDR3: TGTGCCAGCAGTTCCTACCCCCAGACTAGCGGGAGGGTAAATGAGCAGTTCTTC. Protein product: CASSSYPQTSGRVNEQFF.

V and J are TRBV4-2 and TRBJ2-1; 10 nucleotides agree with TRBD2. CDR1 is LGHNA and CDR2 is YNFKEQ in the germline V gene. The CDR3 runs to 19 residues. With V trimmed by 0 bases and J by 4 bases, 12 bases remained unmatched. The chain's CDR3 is CASSQDLRASGGPYNEQFF. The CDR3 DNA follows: TGTGCCAGCAGCCAAGATCTGCGGGCTAGCGGGGGACCATACAATGAGCAGTTCTTC.

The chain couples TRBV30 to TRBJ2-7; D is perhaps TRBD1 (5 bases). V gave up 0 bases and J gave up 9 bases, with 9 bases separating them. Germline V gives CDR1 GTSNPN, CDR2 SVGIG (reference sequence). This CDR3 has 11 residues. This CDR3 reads CAWSVQAVQYF. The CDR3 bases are TGTGCCTGGAGTGTACAGGCTGTGCAGTACTTC. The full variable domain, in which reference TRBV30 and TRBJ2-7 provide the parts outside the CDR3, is SQTIHQWPATLVQPVGSPLSLECTVEGTSNPNLYWYRQAAGRGLQLLFYSVGIGQISSEVPQNLSASRPQDRQFILSSKKLLLSDSGFYLCAWSVQAVQYFGPGTRLTVT.

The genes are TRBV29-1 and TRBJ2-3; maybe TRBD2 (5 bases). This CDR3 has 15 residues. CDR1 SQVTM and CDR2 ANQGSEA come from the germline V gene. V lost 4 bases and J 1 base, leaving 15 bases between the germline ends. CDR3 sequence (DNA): TGCAGCGTTGTCTGGGCCCGGGGAGGCACAGATACGCAGTATTTT. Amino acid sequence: CSVVWARGGTDTQYF.

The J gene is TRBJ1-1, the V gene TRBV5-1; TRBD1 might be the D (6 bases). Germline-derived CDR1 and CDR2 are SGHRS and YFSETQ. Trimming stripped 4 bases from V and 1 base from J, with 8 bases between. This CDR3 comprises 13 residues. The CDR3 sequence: CASSQGPNTEAFF. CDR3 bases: TGCGCCAGCAGCCAGGGGCCGAACACTGAAGCTTTCTTT.

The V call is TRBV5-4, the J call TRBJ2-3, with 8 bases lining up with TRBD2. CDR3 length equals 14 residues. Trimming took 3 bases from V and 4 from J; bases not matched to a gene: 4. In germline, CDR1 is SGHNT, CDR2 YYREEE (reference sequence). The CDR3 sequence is CASSSTSEADTQYF. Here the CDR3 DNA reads TGTGCCAGCAGCTCGACTAGCGAGGCAGATACGCAGTATTTT.

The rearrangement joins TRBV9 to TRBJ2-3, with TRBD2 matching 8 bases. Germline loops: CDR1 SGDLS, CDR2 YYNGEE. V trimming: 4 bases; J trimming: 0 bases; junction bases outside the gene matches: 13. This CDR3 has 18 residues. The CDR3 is CASSFSWGASGSTDTQYF. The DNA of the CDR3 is TGTGCCAGCAGCTTCTCTTGGGGGGCTAGCGGGAGCACAGATACGCAGTATTTT.